These T cell receptor beta chains were read from a single sample in a study of T cells in Graves' hyperthyroidism and ophthalmopathy. TCRdb reanalysed the multiplex PCR reads using MiXCR and keeps one entry per CDR3 protein. The sample shows more than 650,000 distinct CDR3 sequences, 11% to 15% of them seen only once. The sequenced sample consisted of blood. All receptors derive from a woman aged 18-30 years with Graves' hyperthyroidism. Both conserved end residues are part of each CDR3. The order of the fields is CDR3 DNA, CDR3 protein, J gene, D gene, V gene, clone size. A D gene is named only where the DNA matches it firmly. Part of the rows lack a size; the others show once, few, many or a class for expanded clones.

TGTGCCAGCAGCTTAGACAGGGGGCGAGGCACTGAAGCTTTCTTT CASSLDRGRGTEAFF TRBJ1-1 TRBD1 TRBV7-9 many
TGCGCCAGCTGGGCGGGGACCAATTCCTACGAGCAGTACTTC CASWAGTNSYEQYF TRBJ2-7 - TRBV10-2 few
TGTGCCAGCAGCGCGCGGACAGCTAAAAACATTCAGTACTTC CASSARTAKNIQYF TRBJ2-4 - TRBV7-8 many
TGTGCCAGCAGTTACGTAGCAGGGACCACCGGGGAGCTGTTTTTT CASSYVAGTTGELFF TRBJ2-2 - TRBV6-2/TRBV6-3 -
TGTGCCACCAGTGACCCCACGGTGGACAGGGGATACAATGAGCAGTTCTTC CATSDPTVDRGYNEQFF TRBJ2-1 TRBD1 TRBV24-1 many
TGTGCCATCAGTGTGACGGGACCCCAGGGCACCGGGGAGCTGTTTTTT CAISVTGPQGTGELFF TRBJ2-2 - TRBV10-3 -
TGTGCCAGCAGGGGACCGGGACACAGCTACGAGCAGTACTTC CASRGPGHSYEQYF TRBJ2-7 - TRBV6-1 many
TGCGCCAGCAGCTTAGGGGTTGCAACTAATGAAAAACTGTTTTTT CASSLGVATNEKLFF TRBJ1-4 - TRBV5-1 -
TGTGCCAGTAGCCCCGGGACTTCCGGCTCTGGGGCCAACGTCCTGACTTTC CASSPGTSGSGANVLTF TRBJ2-6 - TRBV19 once
TGTGCCAGCAGTATGGGATACACAGATACGCAGTATTTT CASSMGYTDTQYF TRBJ2-3 - TRBV6-1 many
TGTGCCAGCAGTTACCTGGCGGGAGAGTACAATGAGCAGTTCTTC CASSYLAGEYNEQFF TRBJ2-1 TRBD2 TRBV6-2/TRBV6-3 many
TGTGCCAGCAGTCTTAACCGGTACCCAACCAAAGCTTTCTTT CASSLNRYPTKAFF TRBJ1-1 - TRBV7-6 -
TGCAGTGCTAGAGTCACCAATGAAAAACTGTTTTTT CSARVTNEKLFF TRBJ1-4 - TRBV20-1 few
TGTGCCAGCAGCTTTGGGGGGGCGGCCACTGAAGCTTTCTTT CASSFGGAATEAFF TRBJ1-1 - TRBV7-9 many
TGCGCCAGCGGAAGACTCCTCGGGGAGCTGTTTTTT CASGRLLGELFF TRBJ2-2 - TRBV4-1 -
TGTGCCAGCGGCCGGGGGGACAGAGCCTCCTATGGCTACACCTTC CASGRGDRASYGYTF TRBJ1-2 TRBD1 TRBV7-9 -
TGCAGTGCTAGCCTACTGGGTGAAAGGGGCTCCTACGAGCAGTACTTC CSASLLGERGSYEQYF TRBJ2-7 - TRBV20-1 many
TGCAGCGTTGAGACAGGATGGTCGGACACTGAAGCTTTCTTT CSVETGWSDTEAFF TRBJ1-1 - TRBV29-1 -
TGTGCCAGCAGCTCGTGGGGCAGCTCCTACAATGAGCAGTTCTTC CASSSWGSSYNEQFF TRBJ2-1 - TRBV14 few
TGCAGTGCTACGTCGGGACACCAGTACTCCTACAATGAGCAGTTCTTC CSATSGHQYSYNEQFF TRBJ2-1 - TRBV20-1 many
TGCGCCAGCAGCCAGATAGCGGAAATACTTTCCTACGAGCAGTACTTC CASSQIAEILSYEQYF TRBJ2-7 - TRBV4-3 -
TGTGCCAGCAGCGTAGAGTCAGGGATGGGGAATGAGCAGTTCTTC CASSVESGMGNEQFF TRBJ2-1 - TRBV9 few
TGTGCCAGCAGCCAGGGAGGACGCACAAACCCCAATGAGCAGTTCTTC CASSQGGRTNPNEQFF TRBJ2-1 - TRBV13 few
TGTGCCAGCAGCTGGGACAGGGAAGTGGAAAAACTGTTTTTT CASSWDREVEKLFF TRBJ1-4 TRBD1 TRBV7-9 -
TGTGCCACCAGTGACTCCGACAGCGAAGCTTTCTTT CATSDSDSEAFF TRBJ1-1 - TRBV24-1 -
TGTGCCAGCAGTTTATACAGGGGGAAAGGTTCACCCCTCCACTTT CASSLYRGKGSPLHF TRBJ1-6 TRBD1 TRBV28 -
TGCAGTGCTCGCTATCGGGGAGGGCTGGAAGATACGCAGTATTTT CSARYRGGLEDTQYF TRBJ2-3 TRBD2 TRBV20-1 many
TGTGCCAGCAGTGGGGGGGCGCGGAGAGGGGTGGGCTACAATGAGCAGTTCTTC CASSGGARRGVGYNEQFF TRBJ2-1 - TRBV27 -
TGTGCCAGCAGCCAAGATCTTAGCGGGGGCGGGGAGCTGTTTTTT CASSQDLSGGGELFF TRBJ2-2 TRBD2 TRBV3-1 -
TGTGCCAGCAGTTACGGATCGGTGTGGATACCTATCGAGGCTGGGTCAGGTGAAGCTTTCTTT CASSYGSVWIPIEAGSGEAFF TRBJ1-1 - TRBV6-6 few
TGTGCCAGCAGCACCGCAGGGGGGGCATACAATGAGCAGTTCTTC CASSTAGGAYNEQFF TRBJ2-1 - TRBV11-3 few
TGTGCCAGCAGCGTCGGGGTGGAGTCCTACGAGCAGTACTTC CASSVGVESYEQYF TRBJ2-7 - TRBV7-9 -
TGTGCCACCAAAGGGAGCCACACCGGGGAGCTGTTTTTT CATKGSHTGELFF TRBJ2-2 - TRBV24-1 many
TGTGCCAGCAGCATCCGACAGGGACTAAGCTATGGCTACACCTTC CASSIRQGLSYGYTF TRBJ1-2 TRBD1 TRBV7-2 -
TGTGCCAGTAGTGACGACGGACCCTACAATGAGCAGTTCTTC CASSDDGPYNEQFF TRBJ2-1 - TRBV19 few
TGTGCCAGCTCACCACTCCGGACAGGGAGGACTGAAGCTTTCTTT CASSPLRTGRTEAFF TRBJ1-1 TRBD1 TRBV18 -
TGTGCCAGCAGCTTAACGGGACTAGCGGGAGAAGAGACCCAGTACTTC CASSLTGLAGEETQYF TRBJ2-5 TRBD2 TRBV7-9 few
TGTGCCAGCCAGGGGGGGCCCTACGAGCAGTACTTC CASQGGPYEQYF TRBJ2-7 - TRBV2 many
TGTGCCAGCAGTGAAACCAGGGCAGGGTACAATGAGCAGTTCTTC CASSETRAGYNEQFF TRBJ2-1 - TRBV2 many
TGTGCCAGCAGCCGCGAACCGGGACAGGGAGACGACGCTTTCTTT CASSREPGQGDDAFF TRBJ1-1 TRBD1 TRBV7-2 -
TGTGCCTGGAATCCTCTTGGGACTAGCGGATACAATGAGCAGTTCTTC CAWNPLGTSGYNEQFF TRBJ2-1 TRBD2 TRBV30 few
TGTGCCAGCAGCAGTAGGACTAGCGGGTTGAATGAGCAGTTCTTC CASSSRTSGLNEQFF TRBJ2-1 TRBD2 TRBV7-9 many
TGTGCCAGTACCGCGGGGGGGAGCTCCTACGAGCAGTACTTC CASTAGGSSYEQYF TRBJ2-7 TRBD2 TRBV19 few
TGCAGTGCTAGAGAAAGGAGGGCCTCTAGCAATCAGCCCCAGCATTTT CSARERRASSNQPQHF TRBJ1-5 - TRBV20-1 once
TGTGCCAGCAGTCTCACCGCAGCGAACACTGAAGCTTTCTTT CASSLTAANTEAFF TRBJ1-1 - TRBV6-1 few
TGTGCCACCAGTGCTAGCGGGAGCCACGAGCAGTACTTC CATSASGSHEQYF TRBJ2-7 TRBD2 TRBV24-1 many
TGTGCCAGCAGCTTCGGGGGGTATACGCAGTATTTT CASSFGGYTQYF TRBJ2-3 TRBD2 TRBV11-2 many
TGTGCCAATAGTATTGGTCAGGGGTATGAGCCCCAGCATTTT CANSIGQGYEPQHF TRBJ1-5 - TRBV19 few
TGCAGTGCATGCGACTCCCAGGTTCCATTGACCCCTCGAGAGCAGTACTTC CSACDSQVPLTPREQYF TRBJ2-7 - TRBV20-1 -
TGCAGTGCTAGCCGCCAGGACCTGAACACCGGGGAGCTGTTTTTT CSASRQDLNTGELFF TRBJ2-2 - TRBV20-1 many
TGTGCCAGCAGCTTAGCCCGGGAGCGGGGGACAGATACGCAGTATTTT CASSLARERGTDTQYF TRBJ2-3 TRBD2 TRBV7-6 -
TGTGCCAGTAGTATATCGGACAGGGCGGCAGATACGCAGTATTTT CASSISDRAADTQYF TRBJ2-3 TRBD1 TRBV19 -
TGCGCCAGCAGCCAAGATCTGGTGGAAGCTTTCTTT CASSQDLVEAFF TRBJ1-1 - TRBV4-1 -
TGTGCCAGCACAATGCAGGCAGATACGCAGTATTTT CASTMQADTQYF TRBJ2-3 - TRBV12-3/TRBV12-4 few
TGTGCCAGCGGCGCCAGCGTCTCACGGGGCAATGAGCAGTTCTTC CASGASVSRGNEQFF TRBJ2-1 - TRBV6-2/TRBV6-3 many
TGTGCCAGCACCCACCGCGGGTCCTACAATGAGCAGTTCTTC CASTHRGSYNEQFF TRBJ2-1 - TRBV7-2 many